A single sample is the source of the 26 T cell receptor beta chains below, sequenced in a study of blood T cell repertoires in COVID-19. The data were produced by immunoSEQ multiplex PCR, yet TCRdb's version contains in-frame clones alone and is incomplete. The sample includes 350,000 or so clones, roughly 87% seen only once; the top ten take over 0.8%. The sequencing input was PBMCs or T cells enriched from blood (not recorded which). The receptors come from a woman in her twenties or thirties who had recovered from COVID-19.

The gene calls are TRBV9 and TRBJ2-3; 8 positions match TRBD2. Germline V gene data show CDR1 as SGDLS and CDR2 as YYNGEE. This CDR3 has 16 amino acids. After removal of 0 bases from V and 2 bases from J, the junction contained 5 bases not matched to a gene. The CDR3: CASSVAGGANTDTQYF. Written as DNA, the CDR3 is TGTGCCAGCAGCGTAGCGGGAGGGGCGAACACAGATACGCAGTATTTT.

The chain recombines TRBV10-3 with TRBJ2-6; no firm D call. The V end was cut by 7 bases, the J end by 2 bases, with 6 bases between. Germline values: CDR1 ENHRY, CDR2 SYGVKD. CDR3 size: 13 residues. The CDR3 loop is CAIMQAGANVLTF. DNA of the CDR3: TGTGCCATCATGCAGGCTGGGGCCAACGTCCTGACTTTC.

CDR3 nucleotides: TGTGCCAGCAGCCAGATGGGGGGTCAGGCCGAGCAGTACTTC. It yields the protein CASSQMGGQAEQYF. This chain joins TRBV3-1 (or the pseudogene TRBV3-2) and TRBJ2-7; TRBD2 is a possible D gene (6 bases). This CDR3 has 14 residues. The V gene's germline CDR1 is LGHDT and CDR2 YNNKEL (reference sequence). Trimming stripped 3 bases from V and 6 bases from J, with 15 bases between.

The table lists this clone with a count of one. The chain joins TRBV5-4 to TRBJ1-1, with D maybe TRBD1 (5 bases). The CDR3 is made up of 11 amino acids. The germline V gene encodes CDR1 SGHNT and CDR2 YYREEE (reference sequence). V lost 10 bases and J 4 bases, leaving 11 bases between the germline ends. DNA of the CDR3: TGTGCCCAGCACGGGGGCACTGAAGCTTTCTTT. Its translation is CAQHGGTEAFF.

V is TRBV7-9 and J is TRBJ1-2; D is uncertain. The CDR3 runs to 15 residues. With 3 bases removed from V and 3 bases from J, the gap between germline ends came to 14 bases. Germline-derived CDR1 and CDR2 are SEHNR and FQNEAQ (reference sequence). CDR3 sequence (DNA): TGTGCCAGCAGCTTTTTGGGCAGTTCCTACTATGGCTACACCTTC. Its translation: CASSFLGSSYYGYTF.

This clone was seen a few times. The V and J genes are TRBV5-1 and TRBJ1-2, with D tentatively TRBD1 (6 bases). This CDR3 is built from 14 residues. The germline CDR1 and CDR2 sequences are SGHRS and YFSETQ. The ends were cut back, 0 bases at V and 7 bases at J, with 13 bases in the middle. In DNA form, the CDR3 reads TGCGCCAGCAGCTTGGACAGGGAAGTTCGTGGCTACACCTTC. Protein: CASSLDREVRGYTF.

The genes are TRBV5-1 and TRBJ2-1; maybe TRBD2 (5 bases). CDR3 size: 13 residues. Trimming took off 4 bases at V and 4 bases at J, with 9 bases between the two ends. The germline gives CDR1 SGHRS, CDR2 YFSETQ. CDR3 DNA sequence: TGCGCCAGCAGCCGAGGGCTATACAATGAGCAGTTCTTC. Amino acid sequence: CASSRGLYNEQFF.

V and J are TRBV30 and TRBJ2-5; D is perhaps TRBD2 (6 bases). V shed 3 bases and J shed 1 base, with 12 bases lying between them. The germline V gene encodes CDR1 GTSNPN and CDR2 SVGIG (reference sequence). CDR3 length: 14 amino acids. CDR3 protein: CAWSLGLTQETQYF. In DNA form, the CDR3 reads TGTGCCTGGAGCCTCGGACTAACCCAAGAGACCCAGTACTTC.

This clone was seen a few times. Other DNA sequences from this sample encode an identical CDR3 as well. Here the CDR3 DNA reads TGTGCCAGCAGCCAAGGCAGGGGCGCTGAAGCTTTCTTT. Translation: CASSQGRGAEAFF. V and J are TRBV3-1 (or the pseudogene TRBV3-2) and TRBJ1-1, with a possible D match to TRBD1 (6 bases). The length of the CDR3 is 13 residues. With 1 base removed from V and 6 bases from J, the gap between germline ends came to 9 bases. CDR1 LGHDT and CDR2 YNNKEL come from the germline V gene (reference sequence).

The CDR3 nucleotides are TGTGCCAGCAGCTTAGAGGGACAGAGCTACGAGCAGTACTTC. Amino acids: CASSLEGQSYEQYF. The rearrangement joins TRBV7-6 to TRBJ2-7; 7 bases agree with TRBD1. V trimming: 1 base; J trimming: 3 bases; junction bases outside the gene matches: 3. The CDR3 runs 14 residues. Germline V gene sequence: CDR1 SGHVS, CDR2 FNYEAQ.

The chain recombines TRBV10-3 with TRBJ1-6, with D perhaps TRBD1 (5 bases). The CDR3 runs to 14 residues. Trimming took off 7 bases at V and 2 bases at J, with 9 bases between the two ends. The germline CDR1 and CDR2 sequences are ENHRY and SYGVKD. In nucleotides, the CDR3 is TGTGCCATCACCCCAGGGACCTATAATTCACCCCTCCACTTT. Translating it yields CAITPGTYNSPLHF.

V gene TRBV4-3 combines with J gene TRBJ2-5; weak D call: TRBD1 (6 bases). This CDR3 is 13 amino acids long. Per germline, CDR1 LGHNA and CDR2 YSLEER. V was clipped by 2 bases and J by 3 bases, with 7 bases between them. CDR3 nucleotides: TGCGCCAGCAGCCAATCAGGGGAAGAGACCCAGTACTTC. Residues: CASSQSGEETQYF.

The V call is TRBV3-1 (or the pseudogene TRBV3-2), the J call TRBJ1-6, with D unclear. Trimming pared 1 base from V and 9 bases from J, leaving 4 bases between. This CDR3 has 12 amino acids. Germline V gene sequence: CDR1 LGHDT, CDR2 YNNKEL (reference sequence). CDR3 sequence: CASSQGGSPLHF. CDR3 coding DNA: TGTGCCAGCAGCCAAGGAGGTTCACCCCTCCACTTT.

The chain has TRBV19 and TRBJ2-1; TRBD1 matches at 10 bases. Germline V gene data show CDR1 as LNHDA and CDR2 as SQIVND (reference sequence). The V gene end was trimmed by 6 bases and the J gene end by 7 bases; junction bases not matched to a gene: 9. The CDR3 extends over 15 amino acids. DNA for the CDR3: TGTGCCAGTAGGCGGGACAGGGGACCATTAAATGAGCAGTTCTTC. Translated: CASRRDRGPLNEQFF. The full variable domain, in which reference TRBV19 and TRBJ2-1 provide the parts outside the CDR3, is DGGITQSPKYLFRKEGQNVTLSCEQNLNHDAMYWYRQDPGQGLRLIYYSQIVNDFQKGDIAEGYSVSREKKESFPLTVTSAQKNPTAFYLCASRRDRGPLNEQFFGPGTRLTVL.

The gene calls are TRBV11-2 and TRBJ2-7, with 7 bases matching TRBD1. The CDR3 is 16 amino acids. CDR1 and CDR2 (germline): SGHAT, FQNNGV. J was trimmed by 4 bases and V by 0 bases; bases with no gene match: 9. The CDR3 here is CASSLDQFGRGYEQYF. The DNA of the CDR3 is TGTGCCAGCAGCTTAGATCAGTTTGGCAGGGGGTACGAGCAGTACTTC.

V and J are TRBV2 and TRBJ1-6; no clear D. The ends were cut back, 7 bases at V and 7 bases at J, with 14 bases in the middle. The CDR3 runs 14 residues. The V gene's germline CDR1 is SNHLY and CDR2 FYNNEI. CDR3 region: CASKAGFSNSPLHF. CDR3 DNA: TGTGCCAGCAAAGCAGGTTTCTCCAATTCACCCCTCCACTTT. Full variable domain (outside the CDR3, taken from reference TRBV2 and TRBJ1-6): EPEVTQTPSHQVTQMGQEVILRCVPISNHLYFYWYRQILGQKVEFLVSFYNNEISEKSEIFDDQFSVERPDGSNFTLKIRSTKLEDSAMYFCASKAGFSNSPLHFGNGTRLTVT.

This chain joins TRBV29-1 and TRBJ2-7; 9 nucleotides agree with TRBD2. Trimming cost V 4 bases and J 3 bases; bases outside gene matches: 4. CDR1 is SQVTM and CDR2 is ANQGSEA in the germline V gene. CDR3 length equals 13 residues. The CDR3 loop reads CSVASGDRYEQYF. CDR3 sequence (DNA): TGCAGCGTTGCTAGCGGGGACCGCTACGAGCAGTACTTC.

J is TRBJ1-2 and V is TRBV7-8, with TRBD1 as a possible D gene (6 bases). Germline CDR1 reads SGHVS; CDR2 reads FQNEAQ. V lost 5 bases and J lost 6, with 19 bases in between. This CDR3 has 15 amino acids. CDR3 region: CASSQVVNTGNGYTF. CDR3 nucleotide sequence: TGTGCCAGCAGCCAAGTAGTTAATACAGGGAATGGCTACACCTTC.

The chain carries TRBV11-2 and TRBJ2-7, with 7 bases matching TRBD1. The CDR3 extends over 15 amino acids. V lost 2 bases to trimming and J lost 0 bases; unmatched junction nucleotides: 4. Germline CDR1 and CDR2: SGHAT and FQNNGV. The CDR3 loop reads CASSLTGEFSYEQYF. DNA for the CDR3: TGTGCCAGCAGCTTAACAGGGGAATTCTCCTACGAGCAGTACTTC.

J is TRBJ2-1 and V is TRBV7-9; 7 bases agree with TRBD1. Germline V gene lookup returns CDR1 SEHNR and CDR2 FQNEAQ (reference sequence). CDR3 length: 14 amino acids. V lost 5 bases, J lost 6 bases, and 7 bases stayed unmatched. DNA for the CDR3: TGTGCCAGCAGCCCGAGACAGGGTGTCAATGAGCAGTTCTTC. This codes for CASSPRQGVNEQFF. The full variable domain, its missing parts supplied by reference TRBV7-9 and TRBJ2-1, is DTGVSQNPRHKITKRGQNVTFRCDPISEHNRLYWYRQTLGQGPEFLTYFQNEAQLEKSRLLSDRFSAERPKGSFSTLEIQRTEQGDSAMYLCASSPRQGVNEQFFGPGTRLTVL.

Here the CDR3 reads CASSPRGGTNEKLFF. For the CDR3, the DNA is TGTGCCAGCTCACCACGAGGGGGCACCAATGAAAAACTGTTTTTT. This rearrangement joins TRBV18 to TRBJ1-4; TRBD1 agrees at 7 bases. Germline V gives CDR1 KGHSH, CDR2 LQKENI. This CDR3 comprises 15 residues. V trimming: 1 base; J trimming: 5 bases; junction bases outside the gene matches: 4.

The sample holds one count of this clone. V gene TRBV6-1 combines with J gene TRBJ1-5, with a tentative D call TRBD1 (5 bases). From germline, CDR1 is MNHNS and CDR2 SASEGT. This CDR3 region has 18 residues. Trimming removed 0 bases from V and 3 bases from J, with 18 bases in between. The CDR3 is CASSEADESWGYNQPQHF. The CDR3 DNA is TGTGCCAGCAGTGAAGCGGACGAATCGTGGGGCTACAATCAGCCCCAGCATTTT.

The genes are TRBV5-1 and TRBJ2-2; D remains unclear. This CDR3 spans 15 amino acids. The V and J ends lost 2 bases and 3 bases respectively, with 11 bases between them. Germline V gives CDR1 SGHRS, CDR2 YFSETQ. CDR3 protein: CASSLSFIDTGELFF. The CDR3 DNA is TGCGCCAGCAGCTTATCGTTCATAGACACCGGGGAGCTGTTTTTT.

J is TRBJ2-1 and V is TRBV7-9; 13 bases fit TRBD2. The germline gives CDR1 SEHNR, CDR2 FQNEAQ (reference sequence). V was clipped by 5 bases and J by 6 bases; unmatched bases: 7. This CDR3 region has 16 residues. The CDR3 spells CASSPIRLAGGNEQFF. The CDR3 region has the DNA TGTGCCAGCAGCCCTATCAGACTAGCGGGGGGCAATGAGCAGTTCTTC.

J is TRBJ1-2 and V is TRBV27, with no clear D. The CDR3 runs 13 residues. Germline CDR1 reads MNHEY; CDR2 reads SMNVEV (reference sequence). The V and J ends lost 5 bases and 8 bases respectively, with 15 bases between them. The CDR3 nucleotides are TGTGCCAGCAGTCCCCCGGGGAGGAGGGGCTACACCTTC. Translating it yields CASSPPGRRGYTF.

The chain combines TRBV11-2 with TRBJ2-7; possibly TRBD1 for D (7 bases). The V end was cut by 5 bases, the J end by 5 bases, with 19 bases between. The CDR3 has 15 amino acids. Germline CDR1 reads SGHAT; CDR2 reads FQNNGV. Here the CDR3 reads CASSPRGAGIDEQYF. For the CDR3, the DNA is TGTGCCAGCAGCCCCAGGGGGGCAGGGATCGACGAGCAGTACTTC. The variable domain in full, completed from reference TRBV11-2 and TRBJ2-7, reads EAGVAQSPRYKIIEKRQSVAFWCNPISGHATLYWYQQILGQGPKLLIQFQNNGVVDDSQLPKDRFSAERLKGVDSTLKIQPAKLEDSAVYLCASSPRGAGIDEQYFGPGTRLTVT.